Below, one TCR beta chain is given with its context. This clone has just a few counts. This clone's antigen is unknown. Base quality data are lacking; no much larger clone is found one base away. This sample is part of a study of somatic mutations in cytotoxic T cells in rheumatoid arthritis (dated by TCRdb to 2017 to 2019). In terms of the full investigation: Right after diagnosis and prior to the start of any treatment, under 35 ml EDTA of peripheral blood was drawn from patients. Some V beta antibody-stained T-cell populations were flow-sorted on a FACSAria II or Sony SH800 at nearly 100% purity, and sorted V beta1+ cells also underwent TCRB sequencing. Whether expanded CD8+ T-cell clones in untreated, newly diagnosed rheumatoid arthritis carry somatic mutations was the study question, and clonality was characterized with TCRB deep sequencing. For 65 to 70 rheumatoid arthritis patients and 20 healthy controls, TCRB deep sequencing was carried out. Patients and controls did not essentially differ in median age, which was nearly identical between the groups.

From a lookup of the germline V gene, CDR1 and CDR2 are MRHNA and SNTAGT. V is reduced by 5 bases and J by 2 bases, leaving a spacing of 11 bases between them. The CDR3 holds 14 amino acids from the cysteine to the phenylalanine. The read is trimmed to its CDR3 DNA, 42 bases read in frame from base 1. Genomic DNA underwent TCRB CDR3 sequencing using the immunoSEQ assay. Per the authors' processing: When patient CD8+ clones exceeding 1% were checked against published virus-specific TCRB sequences, only a few matched. Nothing other than productive TCRB rearrangements was included in the analyses. Defining a clone by its unique TCRB CDR3 sequence, the study calculated clonality as a productive clonality index derived from Shannon entropy. To calculate repertoire overlap between two samples, the template counts of each clone were considered relative to each sample's total templates. V-gene usage from TCRB sequencing and V-gene usage measured by flow cytometry were correlated (Spearman r of about 0.56). TCRdb obtained this table from immuneACCESS and retained in-frame rearrangements with V and J assigned. These tables miss some clones; where compared with another copy, unresolved V genes account for less than half of the shortfall, and the remainder is unexplained. V and J calls and clone size are copied from that table; D and trimming were computed from the DNA. This sample has 15,000 to 20,000 clones in its table, and over 80% of those were observed once. Jointly, the top ten make up approximately 11% of the sample.

The research as a whole found: The slight TRBV07 underrepresentation in patients was not adjusted for multiple comparisons. In about an eighth of the roughly 60 patients, more than 20% of CD8+ cells belonged to the largest CD8+ clone, while several identical CD8+ TCRB sequences were shared between blood and synovial fluid. Viral specificity could not be ruled out by absence from virus-specific databases, and the antigen targets of the expanded CD8+ clones remained unknown. CD8+ T-cell clonality did not differ significantly between rheumatoid arthritis patients and age-matched healthy controls. In patients, CD8+ clonality rose with age (Spearman r=0.49), which was not the case in healthy controls.

CD4+ and CD8+ cells were isolated by positive magnetic bead selection on an AutoMACS, and purity was checked by flow cytometry. Clonal expansions were first screened by flow cytometry with a TCR V beta antibody panel, then characterized by TCRB deep sequencing of sorted CD8+ fractions. Peripheral blood mononuclear cells were obtained using density gradient separation with Ficoll-Paque PLUS. DNA from CD4-enriched, CD8-enriched or PBMC samples was extracted using Nucleospin Tissue or Tissue XS kits and then quantified on a Qubit 2.0 fluorometer. This TCR came from a man aged 18 to 30 with rheumatoid arthritis. The sequencing sample was made of CD8+ T cells sorted from blood. The sequence is built from TRBV6-4 and TRBJ2-3; D gene: possibly TRBD2, on 7 matching bases. In nucleotide form, the sequence is TGTGCCAGCAGTAAGGGGGGGAACACAGATACGCAGTATTTT. This is translated as CASSKGGNTDTQYF.